This is a list of T cell receptor beta chains from one sample in a study of CD8+CD57+ T cells in acquired aplastic anemia. TCRdb independently ran MiXCR on the reads; one entry per CDR3 protein. The sample lists a few hundred thousand distinct CDR3 sequences, over 55% occurring once. Sequencing used sorted CD4+, CD8+, or CD8+CD57+ T cells (not recorded which) from PBMCs. These receptors all come from a human donor in good health. CDR3s include the opening cysteine and the closing phenylalanine or tryptophan. The D gene is left open where the match is weak. Part of the rows lack a size; the others show once, few, many or a class for expanded clones.

TRBJ1-5	many	TRBV9	.	TGTGCCAGCAGCGCGAGTTATAGCAATCAGCCCCAGCATTTT	CASSASYSNQPQHF
TRBJ2-3	.	TRBV10-3	.	TGTGCCATCAGTGACCGGCGCGGGATGCGCACAGATACGCAGTATTTT	CAISDRRGMRTDTQYF
TRBJ1-2	.	TRBV19	.	TGTGCCAGTAGTATCGTCCGGCTACAATATGGCTACACCTTC	CASSIVRLQYGYTF
TRBJ2-1	.	TRBV2	.	TGTGCCAGCAGTGAGGTTTACTACAGGAATGAGCAGTTCTTC	CASSEVYYRNEQFF
TRBJ2-7	.	TRBV7-2	.	TGTGCCAGCAGCTTAGTCCGGGTCAACGAGCAGTACTTC	CASSLVRVNEQYF
TRBJ1-4	.	TRBV15	.	TGTGCCACCAGCACCAAGACAGGAATTGGCGCTGAAAAACTGTTTTTT	CATSTKTGIGAEKLFF
TRBJ2-2	.	TRBV25-1	.	TGTGCCAGCAGTGAATTTGGGGGAGTTGCCGGGGAGCTGTTTTTT	CASSEFGGVAGELFF
TRBJ1-1	many	TRBV6-1	.	TGTGCCAGCAGTGCACCCGACGAAGACCAGCAGGCTGAAGCTTTCTTT	CASSAPDEDQQAEAFF
TRBJ2-1	many	TRBV19	.	TGTGCCAGTAGTATCCAAGGAGGCGTGAATGAGCAGTTCTTC	CASSIQGGVNEQFF
TRBJ2-1	few	TRBV7-9	.	TGTGCCAGCAGCTTAAATGGGGGCAACAATGAGCAGTTCTTC	CASSLNGGNNEQFF
TRBJ1-1	once	TRBV9	.	TGTGCCAGCAGCGTGGCTGGAGAAGCTTTCTTT	CASSVAGEAFF
TRBJ1-1	.	TRBV7-9	TRBD1	TGTGCCAGCAGCTACCGGACAGGTCGGGCTTTCTTT	CASSYRTGRAFF
TRBJ2-7	.	TRBV29-1	.	TGCAGCCCTCCCGACTACGAGCAGTACTTC	CSPPDYEQYF
TRBJ2-7	.	TRBV27	.	TGTGCCAGCAAAGGAGGGGGGGGGGGTTACGAGCAGTACTTC	CASKGGGGGYEQYF
TRBJ2-7	.	TRBV10-3	TRBD2	TGTGCCATCCTCGGACAAGCGGGCGGCGGGAGCTACGAGCAGTACTTC	CAILGQAGGGSYEQYF
TRBJ1-5	.	TRBV6-6	TRBD1	TGTGCCAGCAGAGCTGACAGGGCGGTGAGCAATCAGCCCCAGCATTTT	CASRADRAVSNQPQHF
TRBJ1-4	.	TRBV7-2	.	TGTGCCAGCAGCTACCTTGGGACTAATGAAAAACTGTTTTTT	CASSYLGTNEKLFF
TRBJ1-5	.	TRBV7-2	.	TGTGCCAGCAGCAAACCAGACGGGCAGCCCCAGCATTTT	CASSKPDGQPQHF
TRBJ2-7	few	TRBV7-6	.	TGTGCCAGCAGCCTCCATCTCTCCGAGCAGTACTTC	CASSLHLSEQYF
TRBJ1-1	.	TRBV29-1	.	TGCAGCGTAAGTATGAACACTGAAGCTTTCTTT	CSVSMNTEAFF
TRBJ1-2	.	TRBV7-8	.	TGTGCCAGCAGCTTTGCGGGAAGGGCAGCTGGCTACACCTTC	CASSFAGRAAGYTF
TRBJ2-3	many	TRBV2	.	TGTGCCAGTTTAACAGATACGCAGTATTTT	CASLTDTQYF
TRBJ1-6	.	TRBV20-1	TRBD1	TGCAGTGCGAAGACAGGGTATAATTCACCCCTCCACTTT	CSAKTGYNSPLHF
TRBJ2-7	many	TRBV29-1	TRBD2	TGCAGCGTTGAACCGACTAGCGGGAGTAACTACGAGCAGTACTTC	CSVEPTSGSNYEQYF
TRBJ2-4	.	TRBV4-1	TRBD2	TGCGCCAGCAGCCAAGATAGCGGTAGCGGGGGCAAAAACATTCAGCACTTC	CASSQDSGSGGKNIQHF
TRBJ2-2	.	TRBV24-1	.	TGTGCCGCCAAAGGGACCACCGGGGAGCTGTTTTTT	CAAKGTTGELFF
TRBJ2-1	.	TRBV29-1	TRBD2	TGCAGCGTTGAACTGGGGCTAGCGGGGCGCTACAATGAGCAGTTCTTC	CSVELGLAGRYNEQFF
TRBJ1-1	.	TRBV6-6	.	TGTGCCAGCAGTTACTCGGTGGGGGGGAGGGGTTACACTGAAGCTTTCTTT	CASSYSVGGRGYTEAFF
TRBJ2-1	.	TRBV7-2	TRBD2	TGTGCCAGCAGCTCGCCCGGGACTAGCGGGAGGGCTTCCTACAATGAGCAGTTCTTC	CASSSPGTSGRASYNEQFF
TRBJ1-5	.	TRBV20-1	.	TGCAGTGCTAGATTCGGAGACCTTCAGCCCCAGCATTTT	CSARFGDLQPQHF
TRBJ1-2	many	TRBV7-9	.	TGTGCCAGCAGTTCTGGGGGGGGGTTGGGCGGCTACACCTTC	CASSSGGGLGGYTF
TRBJ2-1	.	TRBV12-3/TRBV12-4	.	TGTGCCAGCAGTTTAGGGGCTAGCGCCTCCTACAATGAGCAGTTCTTC	CASSLGASASYNEQFF
TRBJ2-6	.	TRBV7-2	.	TGTGCCAGCAGCTCGACTCCCTCTGGGGCCAACGTCCTGACTTTC	CASSSTPSGANVLTF
TRBJ2-1	few	TRBV20-1	TRBD2	TGCAGTGCGTGGACTAGCGGGAGCTATGAGCAGTTCTTC	CSAWTSGSYEQFF
TRBJ2-7	.	TRBV6-6	.	TGTGCCAGCAGACTATACTTGTGGTCCTACGAGCAGTACTTC	CASRLYLWSYEQYF
TRBJ1-1	.	TRBV5-5	TRBD1	TGTGCCAGCAGCCGGAATACAGGGGACCTGACTGAAGCTTTCTTT	CASSRNTGDLTEAFF
TRBJ1-5	.	TRBV2	TRBD1	TGTGCCAGCAGGCCGACAGGGAATCAGCCCCAGCATTTT	CASRPTGNQPQHF
TRBJ2-7	.	TRBV9	.	TGTGCCAGCAGCCCCTTCGACGGTGCCTCCTACGAGCAGTACTTC	CASSPFDGASYEQYF
TRBJ2-5	.	TRBV7-2	.	TGTGCCAGCAGCTCAGGGTACCAAGAGACCCAGTACTTC	CASSSGYQETQYF
TRBJ2-7	many	TRBV4-3	TRBD1	TGCGCCAGCCCGGGACAGGGGGACCACGAGCAGTACTTC	CASPGQGDHEQYF
TRBJ2-7	.	TRBV15	TRBD1	TGTGCCGCCAGCAGCCAGGGGGTAGAGGTCTACGAGCAGTACTTC	CAASSQGVEVYEQYF
TRBJ2-3	.	TRBV7-2	.	TGTGCCAGCAGCCGACTGCCTCCTGGGGCGAGAGATACGCAGTATTTT	CASSRLPPGARDTQYF
TRBJ1-2	few	TRBV7-9	.	TGTGCCAGCACGACAACCGACTATGGCTACACCTTC	CASTTTDYGYTF
TRBJ2-7	.	TRBV2	TRBD1	TGTGCCAGCAGTTCCAACAGGGGGCTGTCGTACGAGCAGTACTTC	CASSSNRGLSYEQYF
TRBJ1-5	many	TRBV10-2	TRBD1	TGCGCCAGCAGCCAGACAGGGGGAAATCAGCCCCAGCATTTT	CASSQTGGNQPQHF